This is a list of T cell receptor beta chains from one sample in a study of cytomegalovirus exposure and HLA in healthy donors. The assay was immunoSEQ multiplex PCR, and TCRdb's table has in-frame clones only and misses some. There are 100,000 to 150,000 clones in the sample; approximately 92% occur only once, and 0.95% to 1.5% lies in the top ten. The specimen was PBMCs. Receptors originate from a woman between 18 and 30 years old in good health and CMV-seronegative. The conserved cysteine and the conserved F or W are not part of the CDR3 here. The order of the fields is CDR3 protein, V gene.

CDR3 protein: ASSPGTAESEAF
V gene: TRBV18

CDR3 protein: ASSLYSLRGPPGELF
V gene: TRBV11-2

CDR3 protein: ASSHSFASYEQY
V gene: TRBV7-9

CDR3 protein: ASSPRGEGYT
V gene: TRBV18

CDR3 protein: ASSRVGGGPLIEQY
V gene: TRBV6-6

CDR3 protein: ASSPGVQPQH
V gene: TRBV2

CDR3 protein: ASSDDRRYNSPLH
V gene: TRBV27

CDR3 protein: ASSRHGKGTQY
V gene: TRBV10-1

CDR3 protein: AISDPSGGSYNEQF
V gene: TRBV10-3

CDR3 protein: ASSTAGVTQETQY
V gene: TRBV18

CDR3 protein: ASSPGRAEAF
V gene: TRBV18

CDR3 protein: ASSPWNTGELF
V gene: TRBV5-6

CDR3 protein: ASSQDSLVDRDKGEQF
V gene: TRBV14

CDR3 protein: ASSPERVGEDYGYT
V gene: TRBV2

CDR3 protein: ASSLVWGGTEAF
V gene: TRBV7-3

CDR3 protein: ASSLRPLLAGSTDTQY
V gene: TRBV27

CDR3 protein: AGGIEAVSSEQY
V gene: TRBV2

CDR3 protein: ASTGRGGPYNEQF
V gene: TRBV7-2

CDR3 protein: ASSKGLASDTGELF
V gene: TRBV19

CDR3 protein: ASSLEYLTGNTEAF
V gene: TRBV5-1

CDR3 protein: AGCRESTDTQY
V gene: TRBV2

CDR3 protein: AISRQRGASDTQY
V gene: TRBV10-3

CDR3 protein: ASSPRAGVNTEAF
V gene: TRBV11-2

CDR3 protein: ATSRDSQGNTEAF
V gene: TRBV15

CDR3 protein: ASSIWGRMNTEAF
V gene: TRBV19

CDR3 protein: ASSLSSISYT
V gene: TRBV5-1

CDR3 protein: ASSPRLSGEGYT
V gene: TRBV7-8

CDR3 protein: ASSEALGGEY
V gene: TRBV2

CDR3 protein: ASKGENTQY
V gene: TRBV5-1

CDR3 protein: ASSYLGTSGTDTQY
V gene: TRBV5-1

CDR3 protein: ASSYSSGGNYGYT
V gene: TRBV6-5